These 21 T cell receptor beta chains originate from one sample sequenced in a study of OX40 agonist ivuxolimab in advanced cancers. The assay was immunoSEQ multiplex PCR, and TCRdb's table has in-frame clones only and misses some. The table records about 97,000 clones, about nine tenths of them present only once. Specimen: CD4+ or CD8+ T cells sorted from blood, collected in a trial of the OX40 agonist ivuxolimab. The receptor source for this set is an adult with an advanced solid tumor such as melanoma, head and neck, liver or kidney cancer.

The rearrangement uses TRBV20-1 and TRBJ2-5; no clear D. The CDR3 spans 11 residues. V lost 3 bases to trimming and J lost 6 bases, with 8 bases between them. Germline-derived CDR1 and CDR2 are DFQATT and SNEGSKA (reference sequence). In nucleotides, the CDR3 is TGCAGTGCTAGTAGGGTCCAGACCCAGTACTTC. Translating it yields CSASRVQTQYF.

This sequence joins TRBV18 and TRBJ2-1; 8 nucleotides match TRBD2. The CDR3 runs 14 residues. Germline CDR1 KGHSH, CDR2 LQKENI. Unmatched junction bases numbered 3, after V lost 3 bases and J lost 5 bases. The CDR3 region has the DNA TGTGCCAGCTCACCGCGAGCGGGAGACAATGAGCAGTTCTTC. This gives the protein CASSPRAGDNEQFF.

Only one count was recorded for this clone. The CDR3, as DNA: TGTGCCAGCGGGGACAGGGCCTACGATACGCAGTATTTT. It specifies CASGDRAYDTQYF. V is TRBV6-1 and J is TRBJ2-3, with 9 bases that match TRBD1. The CDR3 runs 13 residues. The trim removed 8 bases at V and 6 bases at J, leaving 6 bases unmatched. Germline assignment: CDR1 MNHNS and CDR2 SASEGT.

The chain couples TRBV7-2 to TRBJ1-4; no reliable D call. Germline CDR1 and CDR2: SGHTA and FQGNSA. This CDR3 has 11 amino acids. V was cut by 3 bases and J by 6 bases, with 2 bases left in between. The DNA for the CDR3 is TGTGCCAGCAGCTTCCATGAAAAACTGTTTTTT. Translation gives CASSFHEKLFF. The variable domain in full, with the rest retrieved from reference TRBV7-2 and TRBJ1-4, is GAGVSQSPSNKVTEKGKDVELRCDPISGHTALYWYRQSLGQGLEFLIYFQGNSAPDKSGLPSDRFSAERTGGSVSTLTIQRTQQEDSAVYLCASSFHEKLFFGSGTQLSVL.

This chain connects TRBV6-5 to TRBJ2-4, with D possibly matching TRBD2 (5 bases). V gave up 4 bases and J gave up 0 bases, with 7 bases separating them. The germline CDR1 and CDR2 sequences are MNHEY and SVGAGI. The CDR3 spans 14 residues. The CDR3 is CASSSREAKNIQYF. The CDR3 DNA reads TGTGCCAGCAGTTCACGGGAAGCCAAAAACATTCAGTACTTC.

V is TRBV6-1 and J is TRBJ1-6; no clear D gene. Germline lookup yields CDR1 MNHNS and CDR2 SASEGT. There are 13 residues in the CDR3. The germline V and J ends were trimmed by 4 bases and 7 bases, with 8 bases remaining between them. CDR3 protein: CASSAKLNSPLHF. DNA for the CDR3: TGTGCCAGCAGTGCCAAGTTAAATTCACCCCTCCACTTT.

The chain joins TRBV15 to TRBJ2-2; the D is unclear. Per germline, CDR1 LNHNV and CDR2 YYDKDF (reference sequence). With 3 bases removed from V and 2 bases from J, the gap between germline ends came to 4 bases. This CDR3 has 13 residues. The CDR3: CATSRTNTGELFF. CDR3 DNA sequence: TGTGCCACCAGCAGGACAAACACCGGGGAGCTGTTTTTT.

The rearrangement joins TRBV5-1 to TRBJ2-2; no clear D gene. Germline values: CDR1 SGHRS, CDR2 YFSETQ. This CDR3 spans 15 amino acids. V lost 1 base and J 4 bases, leaving 11 bases between the germline ends. The CDR3 DNA reads as TGCGCCAGCAGCTTGTTGACGGCCTCCACCGGGGAGCTGTTTTTT. Protein product: CASSLLTASTGELFF.

The chain couples TRBV30 to TRBJ2-1; 7 bases match TRBD2. V lost 2 bases and J lost 11; bases outside the gene matches: 6. The CDR3 is 12 amino acids. Germline V lookup: CDR1 GTSNPN, CDR2 SVGIG (reference sequence). CDR3 in DNA: TGTGCCTGGAGTTCCTCTAGCGGCCAGCAGTTCTTC. Its protein product is CAWSSSSGQQFF.

This clone was seen a single time. V gene TRBV7-2 combines with J gene TRBJ2-2, with TRBD2 matching over 9 bases. This CDR3 spans 16 amino acids. Germline V gives CDR1 SGHTA, CDR2 FQGNSA. V gave up 2 bases and J gave up 6 bases; unmatched junction bases: 7. CDR3 protein: CASSLRRGGIPGELFF. Here the CDR3 DNA reads TGTGCCAGCAGCTTACGGCGGGGGGGCATTCCCGGGGAGCTGTTTTTT.

J is TRBJ1-2 and V is TRBV5-1; D might be TRBD1 (5 bases). Trimming pared 5 bases from V and 3 bases from J, leaving 17 bases between. The CDR3 runs 15 residues. CDR1 SGHRS and CDR2 YFSETQ come from the germline V gene. This chain's CDR3 is CASRMAYRMDYGYTF. The CDR3 DNA reads as TGCGCCAGCAGGATGGCTTACAGGATGGACTATGGCTACACCTTC.

This chain uses TRBV4-1 with TRBJ1-5; D ambiguous. The CDR3 consists of 17 residues. Germline V gene lookup returns CDR1 MGHRA and CDR2 YSYEKL. The V gene lost 0 bases and the J gene lost 0 bases, with 12 bases spanning the gap. The CDR3 protein is CASSQDVRAYSNQPQHF. The CDR3 DNA reads TGCGCCAGCAGCCAAGATGTCCGGGCATATAGCAATCAGCCCCAGCATTTT.

This clone has just one count. This sequence joins TRBV18 and TRBJ2-7, with D possibly TRBD2 on 6 matching bases. Germline CDR1 is KGHSH and CDR2 is LQKENI. Between the trimmed V and J ends, which lost 2 bases and 4 bases, there was a span of 15 bases. The length of the CDR3 is 15 residues. CDR3 bases: TGTGCCAGCTCACCAGGTCTAGCGACGAATTACGAGCAGTACTTC. Protein sequence: CASSPGLATNYEQYF. The full variable domain, its missing parts supplied by reference TRBV18 and TRBJ2-7, is NAGVMQNPRHLVRRRGQEARLRCSPMKGHSHVYWYRQLPEEGLKFMVYLQKENIIDESGMPKERFSAEFPKEGPSILRIQQVVRGDSAAYFCASSPGLATNYEQYFGPGTRLTVT.

This sequence joins TRBV4-1 and TRBJ2-6, with TRBD1 matching 10 bases. The V gene's germline CDR1 is MGHRA and CDR2 YSYEKL. The CDR3 runs 16 residues. Germline trimming cut 3 bases from V and 7 bases from J; bases unmatched to any gene: 6. This CDR3 reads CASSQGQGTLANVLTF. DNA of the CDR3: TGCGCCAGCAGCCAGGGACAGGGGACTCTAGCCAACGTCCTGACTTTC.

CDR3 loop: CASSPTGGRSPLHF. The CDR3 bases are TGTGCCAGCAGCCCTACAGGGGGTAGATCACCCCTCCACTTT. The chain couples TRBV7-6 to TRBJ1-6; the match to TRBD1 covers 8 bases. Trimming cost V 5 bases and J 10 bases; bases outside gene matches: 7. Looked up from germline, CDR1 is SGHVS and CDR2 is FNYEAQ. CDR3 length: 14 residues.

V gene TRBV9 combines with J gene TRBJ1-4; the D is unclear. The V gene lost 0 bases and the J gene lost 4 bases, with 10 bases spanning the gap. Germline V gene lookup returns CDR1 SGDLS and CDR2 YYNGEE. This CDR3 comprises 15 residues. CDR3 nucleotides: TGTGCCAGCAGCGTAGCGGGTGCAGTTAATGAAAAACTGTTTTTT. Residues: CASSVAGAVNEKLFF.

This chain joins TRBV6-5 and TRBJ1-6; 11 nucleotides match TRBD1. The CDR3 has 15 amino acids. J gave up 7 bases and V 4 bases, and 3 bases lay outside the gene matches. CDR1 is MNHEY, CDR2 SVGAGI, per germline. DNA of the CDR3: TGTGCCAGCAGTTGGGGACAGGGGGGCAATTCACCCCTCCACTTT. Protein product: CASSWGQGGNSPLHF.

The chain joins TRBV27 to TRBJ1-2; the D is unclear. This CDR3 spans 13 amino acids. Germline CDR1 MNHEY, CDR2 SMNVEV (reference sequence). Trimming cost V 3 bases and J 7 bases, with 12 bases left between them. CDR3 nucleotides: TGTGCCAGCAGTTTGCGACCACGGGGTGGCTACACCTTC. This encodes CASSLRPRGGYTF.

CDR3 sequence: CASDRVEGLANQPQHF. Here the CDR3 DNA reads TGTGCCAGCGACCGTGTCGAGGGGTTAGCCAACCAGCCCCAGCATTTT. The V gene is TRBV7-9, the J gene TRBJ1-5; a weak D match, TRBD1 (5 bases). Germline CDR1 reads SEHNR; CDR2 reads FQNEAQ (reference sequence). Trimming left V 8 bases short and J 7 bases short, with 24 bases between. The CDR3 has 16 amino acids.

The CDR3 DNA follows: TGCGCCACCATAAAGGGGGGGTACTTC. Translated, it gives CATIKGGYF. This sequence joins TRBV10-1 and TRBJ2-5; tentatively, D is TRBD1 or TRBD2 (6 bases each). The CDR3 loop spans 9 amino acids. The V gene lost 10 bases and the J gene lost 13 bases, with 13 bases spanning the gap. Germline CDR1 is WNHNN and CDR2 is SYGVQD (reference sequence).

This chain joins TRBV7-2 and TRBJ2-2; D is possibly TRBD2 (5 bases). The germline gives CDR1 SGHTA, CDR2 FQGNSA. Trimming took off 5 bases at V and 6 bases at J, with 13 bases between the two ends. The CDR3 is 14 residues long. The CDR3 DNA sequence: TGTGCCAGCAGCCTGCGAGGGAGCGCCGGGGAGCTGTTTTTT. Translation gives CASSLRGSAGELFF.